This T cell receptor (beta chain) originates from a study of cytomegalovirus exposure and HLA in healthy donors (dated by TCRdb to 2016 to 2017). Regarding the study in general: In an earlier analysis of 587 of the donors, roughly 300 Gb of sequence data and 100 million or so unique TCR beta sequences from roughly 180 million T cells were reported. Of the 300 to 500 genotyped donors, more than 75% were placed in the genetic ancestry cluster associated with self-reported Caucasian donors. Four to six DR-DQ haplotypes were handled as single units for association and clustering, since linkage in the cohort was strong. An early release covering roughly 600 HLA-typed donors comprised around 300 gigabases of sequencing data and tens of millions of unique TCR sequences. Along with the roughly 710-subject first cohort, a separate validation cohort of roughly 110 different subjects was used. Rather than using new phenotypic data, the later analysis identified candidate immune exposures from TCR beta sequences and from how often those sequences occurred across donors. The study used immunosequencing to profile the T cell repertoires of approximately 650 subjects and linked those repertoires to cytomegalovirus serostatus. Both class I and class II loci were covered by HLA typing, at four-digit resolution. All discovery cohort repertoires had been generated on a single sequencing platform. In a later analysis, previously published TCR beta repertoires from more than 500 donors were re-analyzed and high-resolution HLA genotyping was added so that TCR occurrence patterns could be studied. Typing coverage varied by locus: about 629-640 donors for A, B, C, DRB1 and DQB1; approximately 520 for DQA1; some 610 for DPA1; approximately 490 for DPB1. The study combined high-throughput TCR immunosequencing, statistical association of individual TCRs with disease status, and machine learning to predict cytomegalovirus infection status. On average, around 240,000 unique TCR beta nucleotide sequences were sequenced per donor among more than 350 genotyped donors of the cohort, with 15% to 20% of those sequences being non-productive. In an earlier analysis of 587 of the donors, high-throughput TCR beta sequencing was used to judge whether each TCR beta V gene segment behaved as functional or pseudogenic. A later genetic analysis used genome-wide SNP genotypes for 398 of the 666 donors, treating that subset as a discovery cohort. The study aimed to test whether cataloging public T cell receptors could reveal signatures of past pathogen exposure. Donor age, sex, ethnicity and CMV serostatus were collected together with the repertoire data. Broad study findings and their caveats: The only immune exposure information available for the cohort was CMV serostatus. V-gene and J-gene trimming of TCR beta chains was associated with a missense DCLRE1C variant in a later genetic analysis, and the association was replicated in an independent cohort. According to a later analysis, parvovirus B19, influenza, CMV and Epstein-Barr virus appeared linked to several top co-occurrence clusters. The study listed 164 TCR beta chains as associated with cytomegalovirus. In vitro tests confirmed that a few of the cytomegalovirus-associated TCR beta chains recognize cytomegalovirus antigens. The sequencing pipeline was judged likely to have produced a cluster of highly shared sequence variants as a technical artifact. When HLA alleles, especially DR and DQ, strongly co-occurred, TCR associations were difficult to assign to individual alleles. A later analysis found that HLA-associated TCR beta chains were more clonally expanded and had lower generation probabilities than equally common non-associated chains. While some public TCRs were present in many individuals, most TCR sequences turned up only very rarely across donors. Roughly uniform sequencing depth across donors was assumed in presence/absence analyses, although this assumption may not hold. In this cohort, only TCR beta chains were sequenced, and detectable features were limited by the absence of alpha or paired-chain data. Correlated functional status among segregating V segments might reflect linkage disequilibrium, but an unknown experimental factor could not be ruled out. In a later analysis, most CMV-associated TCR beta chains were found to appear HLA-restricted, with HLA associations seemingly driven largely by CMV exposure. The classifier was reported to diagnose cytomegalovirus status with high specificity and sensitivity in both the original cohort and the validation cohort. The authors suggested that the approach could potentially be extended to other disease states and immunological phenotypes. A further reported finding was that TCR beta sequences accurately predicted the HLA-A and HLA-B alleles for most subjects in the first cohort. According to a later genetic analysis, donors in an Asian-associated ancestry cluster had fewer N-insertions in productive TCRs than the approximately 700-donor mean. A later analysis associated about 17,000 TCR beta sequences with specific HLA alleles at a false discovery rate of 0.05. The earlier analysis of 587 of the donors excluded fewer than 20 rarely observed V segments, including chromosome 9 orphons, because counts were too low. In an earlier analysis of around 500 of the donors, most TCR beta V segments appeared in productive rearrangements about 87% or about 30% of the time, broadly matching IMGT annotations. A later analysis found that TCR association rates varied across HLA loci, with DRB1 alleles showing the most associated TCRs and HLA-C alleles the fewest. HLA typing was unavailable for some donors at each locus, so association tests used only the typed subset.

The library relied on the immunoSEQ multiplex PCR assay. A mixture of 60 forward primers for TCR Vbeta segments and 13 reverse primers for TCR Jbeta segments was used in the multiplex PCR. Amplification of the CDR3 region of rearranged TCR beta genes was performed with a multiplex PCR assay on genomic DNA. The Illumina HiSeq System was used to sequence the amplified TCR beta libraries as 87-base-pair reads. In the authors' own workflow: A later analysis tallied around 87 million unique TCR beta chains across the 666 repertoires, and approximately 12 million of those chains were shared by two or more donors. A nearest-neighbor algorithm error-corrected the raw reads and collapsed the reads into unique sequences, merging closely related sequences to remove PCR and sequencing errors. CDR3 sequences were aligned to IMGT reference sequences to assign V, D and J gene segments. For a sequence to be retained, a match of at least six nucleotides was required to both a V gene segment and a J gene segment. Rearrangements were classified as productive when the CDR3 lacked stop codons and remained in frame with V and J, and all other rearrangements were classified as non-productive. Following IMGT convention, CDR3 was defined as the stretch from the second conserved V-encoded cysteine up to the conserved J-encoded phenylalanine. In an earlier analysis of around 570 of the donors, sequences lacking an unambiguous match to a single V gene segment were excluded. In an earlier analysis of around 600 of the donors, V segments were called functional above 56.7% productive rearrangements and were called segregating when the between-donor standard deviation exceeded 5%. A statistical classification framework was developed to diagnose cytomegalovirus status using the catalog of TCR beta chain sequences. A later analysis assigned V and J genes by comparing TCR nucleotide sequences with IMGT/GENE-DB human TR gene sequences. A later analysis assigned CDR3 sequences and most-parsimonious VDJ recombination scenarios with the TCRdist pipeline. A later analysis defined each TCR beta chain by its CDR3 amino acid sequence plus V-gene family, and excluded reads lacking a unique V-gene family. As a way to deal with suspected cross-contamination and a sequencing artifact, a later analysis dropped under 600 nucleotide sequences that were highly shared and had low generation probability. In a later analysis, a clonal expansion index was calculated for each public chain from normalized within-repertoire ranks of inferred template counts. Generation probabilities in a later analysis came from a VDJ recombination model fitted to out-of-frame rearrangements, and those results were checked against IGoR. A later analysis scored TCR-TCR, TCR-HLA and TCR-CMV co-occurrence with hypergeometric tests, applying a repertoire-size bias correction to TCR pairs. To estimate false discovery rates, a later analysis permuted the HLA or CMV assignments 20 times. In a later analysis, co-occurring TCRs were grouped with DBSCAN, and TCRdist sequence similarity was added when clustering was performed within HLA-allele-positive subsets. Repertoires with fewer than 30,000 or more than 120,000 public chains were left out of co-occurrence clustering, as were about 5 repertoires with anomalous nucleotide sharing. Held by TCRdb, this immuneACCESS table contains in-frame sequences only and omits some clones. Under half of the omission traces to an unresolved V gene where checked; the cause of the rest is unknown. That table supplies the V and J calls and clone size; D and trimming were determined from the DNA. Recorded for this sample are roughly 180,000 clones; 76% of them occurred a single time. Jointly, the top ten make up less than 0.9% of the sample.

The cohort was made up of about 670 healthy bone marrow donors. Cohort members were all nominally healthy when sampled, although unrecorded immune exposures were likely present. The donor was CMV seronegative and belonged to the group of 352 seronegative cohort members. A peripheral blood sample was provided by each donor, and peripheral blood mononuclear cells were used for TCR beta sequencing. Genomic DNA extraction from the blood cell samples was performed with the Qiagen DNeasy Blood Extraction Kit. This clone appeared once. Its specific antigen is unknown. No quality values exist for individual bases; no much larger clone is one base distant. Sequencing was carried out using PBMCs. This TCR was recovered from a female donor in good health and CMV-seronegative.

The CDR3 region reads CASSLRFGTSGQLSQETQYF. The DNA sequence is as follows: TGTGCCAGCAGTTTGCGGTTTGGGACTAGCGGGCAATTATCCCAAGAGACCCAGTACTTC. The chain is made from TRBV28 and TRBJ2-5; the central 12 bases match TRBD2. Ends trimmed: V by 3 bases, J by 1 base; bases unmatched to a gene: 15. From the cysteine up to the phenylalanine, the CDR3 has a length of 20 residues. Here the CDR3 DNA is all that survives: 60 bases in frame from base 1. In the germline V gene, CDR1 corresponds to MDHEN and CDR2 to SYDVKM.